This T cell receptor beta chain was recovered during a study of T cells in Graves' hyperthyroidism and ophthalmopathy. This clonotype was seen many times. The antigen is undetermined. General study points: Prediction of ophthalmopathy progression came a median around 7.1 months pre-onset.

Researchers amplified the TCR beta CDR3 regions from RNA transcripts. The TCR CDR3 first-round RT-PCR relied on the HTBI primer set. TCRdb reprocessed the multiplex PCR reads with MiXCR, giving one entry per CDR3 protein. The table includes approximately 700,000 distinct CDR3 sequences, 16% detected once. Trimming removed 7 bases from V and 3 bases from J; junction bases left unmatched: 8. From germline, CDR1 is SGHAT and CDR2 FQDESV (reference sequence). The CDR3 runs 15 residues. This TCR was sampled from a man in his late teens or twenties with Graves' hyperthyroidism. The J gene is TRBJ2-2, the V gene TRBV11-1, with 7 nucleotides matching TRBD2. Sequences were obtained from blood. The CDR3: CASKRGGPHTGELFF. The CDR3 DNA follows: TGTGCCAGCAAGCGGGGCGGGCCGCACACCGGGGAGCTGTTTTTT.